This TCR beta chain was sequenced during a study of cytomegalovirus exposure and HLA in healthy donors. Looking at the study overall: Across almost 400 genotyped donors, roughly 85% landed in the Caucasian-associated ancestry cluster.

Use of 60 Vbeta and 13 Jbeta primers characterized the PCR. This table comes from immunoSEQ multiplex PCR, and its TCRdb copy is limited to in-frame clones, with some not included. Among under 200,000 clones listed, about 75% were seen once. Details on this clone: Antigen specificity is unknown.

Germline V CDR1 and CDR2: MDHEN, SYDVKM. This CDR3 is built from 13 residues. The V gene lost 5 bases and the J gene lost 0 bases, with 7 bases spanning the gap. Study-wide points: Exclusion as indistinguishable affected some V segments, including TRBV6-2 and TRBV6-3. It is likely that the observed cluster of highly shared sequence variants was a sequencing artifact.

The chain carries TRBV28 and TRBJ1-1; possibly TRBD1 for D (5 bases). The sequencing input was PBMCs. The receptor comes from a woman aged 40 to 50 in good health and CMV-seropositive. This CDR3 reads CASSAQVNTEAFF. For the CDR3, the DNA is TGTGCCAGCAGTGCACAGGTGAACACTGAAGCTTTCTTT.